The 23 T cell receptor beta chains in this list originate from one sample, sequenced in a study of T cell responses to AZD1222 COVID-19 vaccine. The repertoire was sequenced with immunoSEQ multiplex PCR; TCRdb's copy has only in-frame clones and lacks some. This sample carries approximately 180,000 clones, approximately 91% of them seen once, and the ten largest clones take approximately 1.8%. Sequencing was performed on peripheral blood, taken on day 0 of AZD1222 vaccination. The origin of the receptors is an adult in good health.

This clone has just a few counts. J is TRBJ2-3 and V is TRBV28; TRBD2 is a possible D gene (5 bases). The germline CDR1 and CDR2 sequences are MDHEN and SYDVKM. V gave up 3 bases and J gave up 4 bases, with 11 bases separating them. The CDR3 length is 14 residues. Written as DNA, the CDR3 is TGTGCCAGCAGTTTCGGTCGGGAAGCAGATACGCAGTATTTT. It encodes CASSFGREADTQYF. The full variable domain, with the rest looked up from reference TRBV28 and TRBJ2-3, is DVKVTQSSRYLVKRTGEKVFLECVQDMDHENMFWYRQDPGLGLRLIYFSYDVKMKEKGDIPEGYSVSREKKERFSLILESASTNQTSMYLCASSFGREADTQYFGPGTRLTVL.

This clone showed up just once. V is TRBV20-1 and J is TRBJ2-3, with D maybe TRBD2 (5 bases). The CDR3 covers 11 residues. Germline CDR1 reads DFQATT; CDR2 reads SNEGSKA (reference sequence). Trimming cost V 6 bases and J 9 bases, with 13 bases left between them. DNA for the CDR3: TGCAGTGCCCCCGAGGGCTTAACGCAGTATTTT. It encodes CSAPEGLTQYF.

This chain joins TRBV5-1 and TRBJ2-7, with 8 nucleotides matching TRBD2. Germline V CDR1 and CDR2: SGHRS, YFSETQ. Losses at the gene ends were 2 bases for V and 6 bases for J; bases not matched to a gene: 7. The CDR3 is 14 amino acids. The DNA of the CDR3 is TGCGCCAGCAGCTTAGAAGCGGGAGTGAGCGAGCAGTACTTC. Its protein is CASSLEAGVSEQYF.

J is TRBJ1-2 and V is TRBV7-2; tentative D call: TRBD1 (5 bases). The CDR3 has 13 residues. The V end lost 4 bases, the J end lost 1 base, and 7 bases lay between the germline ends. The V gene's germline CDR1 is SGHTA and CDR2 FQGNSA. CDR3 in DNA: TGTGCCAGCAGCTCGGGGCGTAACTATGGCTACACCTTC. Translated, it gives CASSSGRNYGYTF.

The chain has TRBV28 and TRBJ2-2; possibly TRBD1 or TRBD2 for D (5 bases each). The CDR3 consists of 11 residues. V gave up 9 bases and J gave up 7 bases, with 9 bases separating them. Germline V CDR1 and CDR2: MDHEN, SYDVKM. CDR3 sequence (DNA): TGTGCCAGTGAGGGGATCGGGGAGCTGTTTTTT. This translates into CASEGIGELFF.

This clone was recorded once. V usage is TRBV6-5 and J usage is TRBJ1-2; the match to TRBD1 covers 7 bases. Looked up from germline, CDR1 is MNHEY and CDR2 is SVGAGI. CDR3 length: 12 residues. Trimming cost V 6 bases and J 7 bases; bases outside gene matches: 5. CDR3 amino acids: CASRGQDSGYTF. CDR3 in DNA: TGTGCCAGCAGAGGACAGGACTCTGGCTACACCTTC.

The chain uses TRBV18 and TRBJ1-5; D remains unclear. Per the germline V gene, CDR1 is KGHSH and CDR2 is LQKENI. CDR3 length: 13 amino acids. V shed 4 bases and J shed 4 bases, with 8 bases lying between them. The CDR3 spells CASSRDSNQPQHF. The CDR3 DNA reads TGTGCCAGCTCACGAGACTCAAATCAGCCCCAGCATTTT.

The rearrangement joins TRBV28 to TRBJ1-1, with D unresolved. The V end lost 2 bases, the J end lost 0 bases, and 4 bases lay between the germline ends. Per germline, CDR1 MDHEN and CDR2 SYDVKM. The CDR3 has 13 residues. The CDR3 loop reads CASSLGVNTEAFF. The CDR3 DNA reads TGTGCCAGCAGTTTAGGGGTGAACACTGAAGCTTTCTTT.

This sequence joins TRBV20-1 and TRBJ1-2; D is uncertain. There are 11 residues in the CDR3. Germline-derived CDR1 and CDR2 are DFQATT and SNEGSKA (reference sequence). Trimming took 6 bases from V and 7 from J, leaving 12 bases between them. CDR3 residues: CSAEILFGYTF. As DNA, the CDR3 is TGCAGTGCCGAAATTTTGTTTGGCTACACCTTC.

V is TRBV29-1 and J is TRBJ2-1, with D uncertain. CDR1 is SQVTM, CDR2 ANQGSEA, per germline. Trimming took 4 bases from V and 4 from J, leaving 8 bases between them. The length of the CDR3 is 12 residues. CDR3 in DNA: TGCAGCGTTGTGCCCGGGTACAATGAGCAGTTCTTC. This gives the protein CSVVPGYNEQFF.

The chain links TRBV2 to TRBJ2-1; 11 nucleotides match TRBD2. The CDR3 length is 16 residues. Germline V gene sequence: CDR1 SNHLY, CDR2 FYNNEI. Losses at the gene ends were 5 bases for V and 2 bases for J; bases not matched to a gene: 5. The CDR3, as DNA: TGTGCCAGCAGTCCTAGGACTAGCGGGCCCTACAATGAGCAGTTCTTC. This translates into CASSPRTSGPYNEQFF.

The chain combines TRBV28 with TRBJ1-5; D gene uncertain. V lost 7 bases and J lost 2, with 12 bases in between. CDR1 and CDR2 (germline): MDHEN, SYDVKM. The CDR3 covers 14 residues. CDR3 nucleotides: TGTGCCAGCACCTTTGAGCGAGGCAATCAGCCCCAGCATTTT. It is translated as CASTFERGNQPQHF. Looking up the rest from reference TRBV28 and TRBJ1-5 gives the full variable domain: DVKVTQSSRYLVKRTGEKVFLECVQDMDHENMFWYRQDPGLGLRLIYFSYDVKMKEKGDIPEGYSVSREKKERFSLILESASTNQTSMYLCASTFERGNQPQHFGDGTRLSIL.

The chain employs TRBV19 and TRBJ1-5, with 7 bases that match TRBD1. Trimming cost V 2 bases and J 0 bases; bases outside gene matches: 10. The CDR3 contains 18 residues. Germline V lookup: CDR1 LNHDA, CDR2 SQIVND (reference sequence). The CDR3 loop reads CASSISGTATYSNQPQHF. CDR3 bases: TGTGCCAGTAGTATATCGGGGACAGCCACTTATAGCAATCAGCCCCAGCATTTT.

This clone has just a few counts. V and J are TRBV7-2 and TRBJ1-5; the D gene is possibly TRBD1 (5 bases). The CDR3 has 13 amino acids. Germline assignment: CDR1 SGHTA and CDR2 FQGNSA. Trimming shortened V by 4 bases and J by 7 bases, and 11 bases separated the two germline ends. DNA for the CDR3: TGTGCCAGCAGCTCAGACGGGGGACAGCCCCAGCATTTT. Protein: CASSSDGGQPQHF. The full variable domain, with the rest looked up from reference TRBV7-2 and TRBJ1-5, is GAGVSQSPSNKVTEKGKDVELRCDPISGHTALYWYRQSLGQGLEFLIYFQGNSAPDKSGLPSDRFSAERTGGSVSTLTIQRTQQEDSAVYLCASSSDGGQPQHFGDGTRLSIL.

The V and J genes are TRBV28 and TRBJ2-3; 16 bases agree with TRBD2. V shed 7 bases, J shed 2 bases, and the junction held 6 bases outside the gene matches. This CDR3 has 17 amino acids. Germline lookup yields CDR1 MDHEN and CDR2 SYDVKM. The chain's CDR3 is CASTGGLAGGTTDTQYF. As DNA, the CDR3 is TGTGCCAGCACAGGGGGACTAGCGGGGGGGACCACAGATACGCAGTATTTT. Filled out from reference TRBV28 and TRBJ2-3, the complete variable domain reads DVKVTQSSRYLVKRTGEKVFLECVQDMDHENMFWYRQDPGLGLRLIYFSYDVKMKEKGDIPEGYSVSREKKERFSLILESASTNQTSMYLCASTGGLAGGTTDTQYFGPGTRLTVL.

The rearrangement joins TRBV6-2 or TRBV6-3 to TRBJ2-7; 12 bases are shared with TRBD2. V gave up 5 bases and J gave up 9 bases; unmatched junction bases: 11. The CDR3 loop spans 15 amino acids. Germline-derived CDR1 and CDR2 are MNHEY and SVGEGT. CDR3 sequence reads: CASSPRTSGILGQYF. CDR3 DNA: TGTGCCAGCAGTCCCCGGACTAGCGGGATACTGGGGCAGTACTTC.

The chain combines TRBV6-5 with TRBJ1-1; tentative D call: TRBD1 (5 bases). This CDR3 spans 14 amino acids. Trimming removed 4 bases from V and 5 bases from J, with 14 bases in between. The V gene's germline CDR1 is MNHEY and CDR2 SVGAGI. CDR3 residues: CASSSRTGPTEAFF. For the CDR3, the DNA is TGTGCCAGCAGTTCTCGAACGGGGCCGACTGAAGCTTTCTTT.

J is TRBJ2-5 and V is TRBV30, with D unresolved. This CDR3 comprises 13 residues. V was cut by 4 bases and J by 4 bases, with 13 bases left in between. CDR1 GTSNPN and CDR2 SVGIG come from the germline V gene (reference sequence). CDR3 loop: CAWNRPPGETQYF. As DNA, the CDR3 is TGTGCCTGGAATCGGCCCCCGGGAGAGACCCAGTACTTC. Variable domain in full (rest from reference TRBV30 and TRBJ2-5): SQTIHQWPATLVQPVGSPLSLECTVEGTSNPNLYWYRQAAGRGLQLLFYSVGIGQISSEVPQNLSASRPQDRQFILSSKKLLLSDSGFYLCAWNRPPGETQYFGPGTRLLVL.

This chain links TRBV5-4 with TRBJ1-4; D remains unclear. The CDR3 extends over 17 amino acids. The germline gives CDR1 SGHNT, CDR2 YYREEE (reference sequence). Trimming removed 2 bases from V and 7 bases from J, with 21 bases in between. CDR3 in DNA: TGTGCCAGCAGCTTAAAAGGTCCCTCCCGATCAGGTGAAAAACTGTTTTTT. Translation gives CASSLKGPSRSGEKLFF.

Written as DNA, the CDR3 is TGTGCCAGCAGAGACCAGGGCGTGGAGGGCTACACCTTC. This encodes CASRDQGVEGYTF. The gene calls are TRBV6-5 and TRBJ1-2; the D gene is possibly TRBD1 (5 bases). The V end was cut by 6 bases, the J end by 8 bases, with 16 bases between. The CDR3 has 13 residues. The V gene's germline CDR1 is MNHEY and CDR2 SVGAGI.

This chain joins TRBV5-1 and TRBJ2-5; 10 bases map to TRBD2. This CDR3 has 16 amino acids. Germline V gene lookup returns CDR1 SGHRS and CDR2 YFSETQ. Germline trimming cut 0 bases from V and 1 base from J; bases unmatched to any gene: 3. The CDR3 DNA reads TGCGCCAGCAGCTTGGCACAGCGGGAGGGCCAAGAGACCCAGTACTTC. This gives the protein CASSLAQREGQETQYF.

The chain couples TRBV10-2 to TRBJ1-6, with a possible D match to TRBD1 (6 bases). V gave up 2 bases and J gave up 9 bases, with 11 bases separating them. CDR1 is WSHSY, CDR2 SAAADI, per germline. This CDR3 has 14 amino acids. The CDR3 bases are TGCGCCAGCAGTGAGAACCAGGGGAGTTCACCCCTCCACTTT. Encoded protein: CASSENQGSSPLHF.

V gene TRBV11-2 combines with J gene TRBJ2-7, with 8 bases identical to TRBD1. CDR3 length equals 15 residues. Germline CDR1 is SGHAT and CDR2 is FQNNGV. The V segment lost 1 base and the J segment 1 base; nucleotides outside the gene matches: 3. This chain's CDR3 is CASSLGGTGSYEQYF. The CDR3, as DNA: TGTGCCAGCAGCTTAGGCGGGACAGGTTCCTACGAGCAGTACTTC.